This TCR beta chain was sequenced in a study of cytomegalovirus exposure and HLA in healthy donors. General study points: Roughly even sequencing depth across donors was the assumption behind the presence/absence analyses. Clonal expansion, a later analysis showed, was greater in HLA-associated TCR beta chains than in equally common others.

Germline V gives CDR1 MNHEY, CDR2 SMNVEV (reference sequence). The CDR3 consists of 17 residues. The V end lost 0 bases, the J end lost 1 base, and 14 bases lay between the germline ends. Each donor was nominally healthy when sampled (though unrecorded immune exposures were likely). With 60 Vbeta and 13 Jbeta primers, the PCR was carried out. Sequencing used immunoSEQ multiplex PCR; TCRdb keeps in-frame clones, though not all of them. Of around 100,000 clones in the sample, less than 8% are singletons; the top ten hold about 2.1%. Concerning this clone itself: Its antigen is not known.

The TCR originated in a man aged 45-65 years in good health and CMV-seronegative. The chain has TRBV27 and TRBJ2-3, with D unclear. The sample consisted of PBMCs. Written as DNA, the CDR3 is TGTGCCAGCAGTTTATCGTCCAGGCTTAAACGCACAGATACGCAGTATTTT. This encodes CASSLSSRLKRTDTQYF.